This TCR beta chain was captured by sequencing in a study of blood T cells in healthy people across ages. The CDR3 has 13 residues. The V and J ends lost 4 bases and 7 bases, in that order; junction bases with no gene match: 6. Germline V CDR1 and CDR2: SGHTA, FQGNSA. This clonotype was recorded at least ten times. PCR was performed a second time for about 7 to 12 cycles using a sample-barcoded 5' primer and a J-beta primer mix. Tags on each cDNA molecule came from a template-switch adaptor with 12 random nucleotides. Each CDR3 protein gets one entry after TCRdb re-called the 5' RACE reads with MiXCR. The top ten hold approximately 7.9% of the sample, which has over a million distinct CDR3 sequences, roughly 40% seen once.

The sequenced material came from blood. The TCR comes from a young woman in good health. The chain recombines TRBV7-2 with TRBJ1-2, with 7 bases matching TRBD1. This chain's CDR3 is CASSSRQGGGYTF. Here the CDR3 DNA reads TGTGCCAGCAGCTCCCGACAGGGCGGTGGCTACACCTTC.